This TCR beta chain stems from a study of CD8 T cells in Susac syndrome. Random hexamers were used to reverse transcribe roughly 0.45 to 1 ug of RNA. Each CDR3 protein is one row after TCRdb ran MiXCR on the immunoSEQ multiplex PCR reads. The sample consists of about 80,000 distinct CDR3 sequences, 94% of them appearing once. The CDR3 runs 16 residues. Trimming left V 0 bases short and J 4 bases short, with 16 bases between. Germline V gene sequence: CDR1 DFQATT, CDR2 SNEGSKA (reference sequence). CD8+ and CD4+ T cells taken from blood had their TCR beta sequenced. Sequencing was carried out using CD8+ T cells from PBMCs. This sequence originates from a human donor in good health. This rearrangement joins TRBV20-1 to TRBJ1-5; D gene ambiguous. The CDR3 here is CSARDRAGGLNQPQHF. CDR3 sequence (DNA): TGCAGTGCTAGAGATCGTGCAGGCGGACTAAATCAGCCCCAGCATTTT.